This T cell receptor beta chain comes out of a study of blood T cell repertoires in COVID-19. Study summary: The analysed material was cDNA or gDNA that came from T cells, B-cell-depleted T cells, or PBMCs.

Original analysis: It was from reference gene primer amplification that nucleated cell counts were estimated. Libraries were prepared by immunoSEQ multiplex PCR; TCRdb keeps only in-frame clonotypes and omits some of them. That table is the source of V, J and clone size, and D and trimming were worked out from the DNA. The repertoire holds 200,000 to 250,000 clones, 70% to 85% seen once, with approximately 4.9% in the top ten. This clone was seen a single time. The CDR3 has 15 residues. V gave up 3 bases and J gave up 0 bases, with 9 bases separating them. Germline loops: CDR1 LGHDT, CDR2 YNNKEL (reference sequence).

This sequence was found in a woman at least 80 years old with active or convalescent COVID-19. The V gene is TRBV3-1 (or the pseudogene TRBV3-2), the J gene TRBJ2-1; D possibly corresponds to TRBD2 (6 bases). Sequenced material: peripheral blood. The CDR3 coding sequence is TGTGCCAGCAGCCAGGCGGGGAGCTCCTACAATGAGCAGTTCTTC. It is translated as CASSQAGSSYNEQFF.